This TCR beta chain is from a study of T cell repertoires in cytomegalovirus infection. Study at large: CMV infection plus the matching HLA type was flagged by public TCR beta signatures.

Comments on this clonotype: Its antigen is not identified.

TCRdb re-derived calls from the reads in MiXCR, one entry per CDR3 protein. The sample contains 650,000 to 900,000 distinct CDR3 sequences, approximately 29% of which appear only once. Study observations and caveats: There were HLA-C-restricted CMV-specific TCR beta clonotypes dominating the ex vivo response. The study identified carriers of CMV plus the relevant HLA from cumulative public TCR beta family frequency.

This receptor was taken from a human donor in good health (CMV status not recorded). Some clones in this sample may be carry-over from other donors' samples. This sample comprised cultured CD8+ T cells from PBMCs, obtained from culture after CMV antigen stimulation.

CDR3: CAISEEGLSYEQYV. The CDR3 DNA follows: TGTGCCATCAGTGAGGAGGGCTTGAGCTACGAGCAGTACGTC. The rearrangement uses TRBV10-3 and TRBJ2-7; TRBD2 is a possible D gene (5 bases). Germline V gene lookup returns CDR1 ENHRY and CDR2 SYGVKD. The CDR3 is made up of 14 amino acids. The germline V and J ends were trimmed by 2 bases and 3 bases, with 11 bases remaining between them.